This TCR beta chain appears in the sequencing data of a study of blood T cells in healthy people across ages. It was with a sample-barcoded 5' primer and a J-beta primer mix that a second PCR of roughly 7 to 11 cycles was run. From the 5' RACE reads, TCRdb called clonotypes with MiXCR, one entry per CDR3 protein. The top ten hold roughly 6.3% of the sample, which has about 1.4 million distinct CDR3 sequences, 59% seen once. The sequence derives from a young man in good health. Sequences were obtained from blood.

This CDR3 is CASGGGTLAGGPKADTQYF. In DNA, the CDR3 is TGTGCTAGTGGAGGGGGCACCCTAGCGGGAGGGCCGAAGGCAGATACGCAGTATTTT. The chain joins TRBV12-5 to TRBJ2-3; TRBD2 matches at 12 bases. Germline V CDR1 and CDR2: LGHNT, FRNRAP. With V trimmed by 6 bases and J by 4 bases, 17 bases remained unmatched. CDR3 length equals 19 residues.